This T cell receptor (beta chain) emerged from a study of blood T cell repertoires in COVID-19. The overall study: PBMCs, B-cell-depleted T cells, or T cells were the source of the cDNA or gDNA that made up the material.

The table came from immunoSEQ multiplex PCR; TCRdb's copy has only in-frame clones and leaves some out. Counted here are approximately 350,000 clones, about 90% occurring once; the ten biggest clones make up around 3%. Material for sequencing was peripheral blood. The sequence came from a woman under 40 with COVID-19, enrolled during active disease.

CDR3 sequence reads: CASSLQETQYF. In nucleotides, the CDR3 is TGTGCCAGCAGCCTGCAAGAGACCCAGTACTTC. V usage is TRBV7-6 and J usage is TRBJ2-5; D gene uncertain. Germline V gives CDR1 SGHVS, CDR2 FNYEAQ. Trimming took 5 bases from V and 2 from J, leaving 3 bases between them. There are 11 residues in the CDR3.